This T cell receptor (beta chain) was observed in a study of T cells in Graves' hyperthyroidism and ophthalmopathy. What was amplified from RNA transcripts were TCR beta CDR3 regions. HTBI primers were the set used in a first-round RT-PCR of the TCR CDR3. TCRdb itself ran the multiplex PCR reads through MiXCR, one entry per CDR3 protein. The data contain 550,000 to 650,000 distinct CDR3 sequences, 14% of them singletons. The CDR3 has 12 amino acids. CDR1 and CDR2 from the germline V gene are ENHRY and SYGVKD. The V end was cut by 0 bases, the J end by 6 bases, with 5 bases between. This clonotype was observed many times.

The chain has TRBV10-3 and TRBJ1-2; D gene ambiguous. Sequenced sample: blood. The TCR originated in a middle-aged woman with Graves' hyperthyroidism. For the CDR3, the DNA is TGTGCCATCAGTGAGTCGCTGAATGGCTACACCTTC. Translating gives CAISESLNGYTF.